The 30 T cell receptor beta chains in this list originate from one sample, sequenced in a study of blood T cell repertoires in COVID-19. The assay was immunoSEQ multiplex PCR, and TCRdb's table has in-frame clones only and misses some. Among tens of thousands of clones listed, 80% to 85% were seen once. The sequenced sample was peripheral blood. The origin of the receptors is a human donor in a cohort sampled during active or convalescent COVID-19.

A single count supports this clone. The V call is TRBV6-5, the J call TRBJ1-2, with D perhaps TRBD1 (6 bases). The CDR3 is made up of 15 amino acids. The germline V and J ends were trimmed by 6 bases and 7 bases, with 21 bases remaining between them. In germline, CDR1 is MNHEY, CDR2 SVGAGI. The CDR3 nucleotides are TGTGCCAGCAGCGACCCGGGGGGCGGGAACCCTGGCTACACCTTC. Its translation: CASSDPGGGNPGYTF.

The chain uses TRBV5-1 and TRBJ2-2; TRBD2 agrees at 13 bases. Trimming took 3 bases from V and 2 from J; bases not matched to a gene: 7. The CDR3 totals 18 residues. CDR1 and CDR2 from the germline V gene are SGHRS and YFSETQ. The CDR3 is CASSSGLAGAINTGELFF. CDR3 DNA: TGCGCCAGCAGCTCAGGACTAGCGGGGGCTATAAACACCGGGGAGCTGTTTTTT.

The rearrangement uses TRBV2 and TRBJ2-5; TRBD1 aligns across 7 bases. Looked up from germline, CDR1 is SNHLY and CDR2 is FYNNEI. With V trimmed by 5 bases and J by 5 bases, 11 bases remained unmatched. CDR3 length equals 15 residues. The CDR3 coding sequence is TGTGCCAGCAGTAAAAGACAGGGAGACTTTGAGACCCAGTACTTC. Amino acids: CASSKRQGDFETQYF. The full variable domain, in which reference TRBV2 and TRBJ2-5 provide the parts outside the CDR3, is EPEVTQTPSHQVTQMGQEVILRCVPISNHLYFYWYRQILGQKVEFLVSFYNNEISEKSEIFDDQFSVERPDGSNFTLKIRSTKLEDSAMYFCASSKRQGDFETQYFGPGTRLLVL.

This clone came up many times. The V call is TRBV2, the J call TRBJ2-7; 9 bases map to TRBD1. Germline-derived CDR1 and CDR2 are SNHLY and FYNNEI. J was trimmed by 1 base and V by 6 bases; bases with no gene match: 7. The CDR3 spans 15 residues. CDR3: CASSAGTGLSYEQYF. CDR3 bases: TGTGCCAGCAGCGCCGGGACAGGGTTATCCTACGAGCAGTACTTC.

CDR3 loop: CASSQTARMGGGGSGANVLTF. As DNA, the CDR3 is TGCGCCAGCAGCCAGACGGCCCGAATGGGGGGCGGGGGGTCTGGGGCCAACGTCCTGACTTTC. V and J are TRBV4-3 and TRBJ2-6, with 8 bases fitting TRBD2. Looked up from germline, CDR1 is LGHNA and CDR2 is YSLEER. Losses at the gene ends were 3 bases for V and 1 base for J; bases not matched to a gene: 17. The CDR3 is 21 residues long.

The CDR3 is CASSTRTGPPYNEQFF. The CDR3 region has the DNA TGCGCCAGCAGCACAAGGACAGGCCCTCCGTACAATGAGCAGTTCTTC. The chain is built from TRBV5-1 and TRBJ2-1; 7 positions match TRBD1. The CDR3 runs 16 residues. Germline V gene data show CDR1 as SGHRS and CDR2 as YFSETQ. V was pared by 4 bases and J by 4 bases, with 11 bases of the junction left unmatched.

The chain combines TRBV7-9 with TRBJ1-5; 9 bases are a match to TRBD1. CDR3 length: 16 residues. The germline V gene has CDR1 SEHNR and CDR2 FQNEAQ (reference sequence). The ends lost 5 bases at V and 0 bases at J; junction bases unmatched: 5. The CDR3 here is CASSGQGYPSNQPQHF. Written as DNA, the CDR3 is TGTGCCAGCAGCGGACAGGGGTACCCTAGCAATCAGCCCCAGCATTTT.

This chain uses TRBV5-1 with TRBJ2-7, with TRBD2 matching 9 bases. V was clipped by 2 bases and J by 2 bases; unmatched bases: 11. CDR3 size: 17 residues. The V gene's germline CDR1 is SGHRS and CDR2 YFSETQ. For the CDR3, the DNA is TGCGCCAGCAGCTTAAGTAGCGGGGGCGGAACTACCTACGAGCAGTACTTC. Amino acids: CASSLSSGGGTTYEQYF. Full variable domain (missing parts from reference TRBV5-1 and TRBJ2-7): KAGVTQTPRYLIKTRGQQVTLSCSPISGHRSVSWYQQTPGQGLQFLFEYFSETQRNKGNFPGRFSGRQFSNSRSEMNVSTLELGDSALYLCASSLSSGGGTTYEQYFGPGTRLTVT.

The chain recombines TRBV12-3 or TRBV12-4 with TRBJ1-1, with a possible D match to TRBD1 (6 bases). V shed 6 bases and J shed 1 base, with 9 bases lying between them. The CDR3 covers 13 residues. CDR3 nucleotides: TGTGCCAGCAGCCGGGGACAGAACACTGAAGCTTTCTTT. Translation gives CASSRGQNTEAFF.

The V gene is TRBV7-2, the J gene TRBJ2-7; 10 bases match TRBD2. This CDR3 is 13 amino acids long. CDR1 and CDR2 from the germline V gene are SGHTA and FQGNSA. The V segment lost 5 bases and the J segment 7 bases; nucleotides outside the gene matches: 5. CDR3 in amino acids: CASSMGLAWEQYF. As DNA, the CDR3 is TGTGCCAGCAGCATGGGACTAGCGTGGGAGCAGTACTTC.

V gene TRBV6-5 combines with J gene TRBJ1-3; no reliable D call. CDR1 is MNHEY and CDR2 is SVGAGI in the germline V gene. CDR3 length: 14 amino acids. Between the trimmed V and J ends, which lost 6 bases and 0 bases, there was a span of 9 bases. The CDR3 region has the DNA TGTGCCAGCAGACTCAGGTTCTCTGGAAACACCATATATTTT. It translates to CASRLRFSGNTIYF.

V usage is TRBV7-2 and J usage is TRBJ2-7; 13 bases agree with TRBD2. The CDR3 extends over 15 amino acids. CDR1 is SGHTA, CDR2 FQGNSA, per germline. After removal of 3 bases from V and 6 bases from J, the junction contained 5 bases not matched to a gene. CDR3 sequence: CASSFTSGGAGEQYF. CDR3 bases: TGTGCCAGCAGCTTTACTAGCGGGGGGGCCGGCGAGCAGTACTTC.

The rearrangement joins TRBV13 to TRBJ2-7; 7 positions match TRBD2. Per the germline V gene, CDR1 is PRHDT and CDR2 is FYEKMQ (reference sequence). V was pared by 5 bases and J by 2 bases, with 9 bases of the junction left unmatched. The CDR3 sequence is 15 residues long. The chain's CDR3 is CASSPRGVGAYEQYF. For the CDR3, the DNA is TGTGCCAGCAGCCCCCGGGGGGTTGGGGCCTACGAGCAGTACTTC.

The CDR3 sequence: CASSASGGNQETQYF. DNA for the CDR3: TGTGCCAGCAGTGCGAGCGGGGGGAACCAAGAGACCCAGTACTTC. The chain combines TRBV2 with TRBJ2-5; TRBD2 matches at 9 bases. Germline V CDR1 and CDR2: SNHLY, FYNNEI. With V trimmed by 4 bases and J by 0 bases, 3 bases remained unmatched. The CDR3 is made up of 15 amino acids.

The V and J genes are TRBV13 and TRBJ2-1; 10 bases agree with TRBD1. The CDR3 length is 15 residues. Germline V gives CDR1 PRHDT, CDR2 FYEKMQ (reference sequence). V gave up 3 bases and J gave up 3 bases; unmatched junction bases: 2. The CDR3 nucleotides are TGTGCCAGCAGCTTGGGACAGGGGATCTACAATGAGCAGTTCTTC. It specifies CASSLGQGIYNEQFF. Variable domain in full (rest from reference TRBV13 and TRBJ2-1): AAGVIQSPRHLIKEKRETATLKCYPIPRHDTVYWYQQGPGQDPQFLISFYEKMQSDKGSIPDRFSAQQFSDYHSELNMSSLELGDSALYFCASSLGQGIYNEQFFGPGTRLTVL.

The chain is built from TRBV21-1 and TRBJ2-6; the table's D call, TRBD2, has no DNA check behind it. TRBV21-1 is an annotated pseudogene. The CDR3 has 18 residues. As DNA, the CDR3 is TGTGCCAGCGAGGAGGGAGGGCAGTTTAGCTCTGGGGCCAACGTCCTGACTTTC. It encodes CASEEGGQFSSGANVLTF.

For the CDR3, the DNA is TGCAGCGTTGAGACTAGCGGGGGAGTCGAGCAGTACTTC. Protein product: CSVETSGGVEQYF. The chain couples TRBV29-1 to TRBJ2-7, with 12 bases fitting TRBD2. The junction had 3 bases not matched to a gene; V was cut back by 3 bases and J by 6 bases. The CDR3 length is 13 residues. Germline CDR1 SQVTM, CDR2 ANQGSEA.

This chain uses TRBV9 with TRBJ2-2, with no clear D. CDR3 length equals 13 residues. V was shortened by 7 bases and J by 1 base, with 8 bases between the two germline ends. Germline CDR1 and CDR2: SGDLS and YYNGEE. CDR3 sequence reads: CASSDLNTGELFF. The DNA for the CDR3 is TGTGCCAGCTCAGATTTGAACACCGGGGAGCTGTTTTTT.

V usage is TRBV24-1 and J usage is TRBJ2-3, with 8 bases fitting TRBD2. V trimming: 3 bases; J trimming: 2 bases; junction bases outside the gene matches: 9. The germline V gene has CDR1 KGHDR and CDR2 SFDVKD. The CDR3 covers 17 residues. The CDR3 region is CATSDTSSGQYTDTQYF. CDR3 DNA: TGTGCCACCAGTGATACATCTAGCGGGCAATACACAGATACGCAGTATTTT.

The chain recombines TRBV7-2 with TRBJ1-3; no reliable D call. V was clipped by 6 bases and J by 1 base, with 4 bases between them. Germline-derived CDR1 and CDR2 are SGHTA and FQGNSA. This CDR3 contains 12 residues. CDR3 residues: CASSPSGNTIYF. The DNA of the CDR3 is TGTGCCAGCAGTCCTTCTGGAAACACCATATATTTT.

This chain uses TRBV7-9 with TRBJ2-1; the D gene is possibly TRBD2 (5 bases). The germline V gene has CDR1 SEHNR and CDR2 FQNEAQ (reference sequence). V lost 3 bases and J lost 7, with 7 bases in between. The CDR3 length is 12 residues. In DNA, the CDR3 is TGTGCCAGCAGCTTCGGGGAGAATGAGCAGTTCTTC. Translated: CASSFGENEQFF.

The sample holds a few counts of this clone. This chain links TRBV19 with TRBJ2-2, with a tentative D call TRBD2 (6 bases). The CDR3 has 16 amino acids. The V end lost 4 bases, the J end lost 9 bases, and 21 bases lay between the germline ends. Germline V gene sequence: CDR1 LNHDA, CDR2 SQIVND (reference sequence). As DNA, the CDR3 is TGTGCCAGTAGTACTTTGACTAGTGGGTCAACCCGGGAGCTGTTTTTT. It codes for CASSTLTSGSTRELFF.

This rearrangement joins TRBV25-1 to TRBJ2-5; 7 nucleotides agree with TRBD1. The ends lost 7 bases at V and 7 bases at J; junction bases unmatched: 18. This CDR3 contains 16 residues. Germline lookup yields CDR1 MGHDK and CDR2 SYGVNS. CDR3 amino acids: CASKDLGQLYAATQYF. The CDR3 DNA reads TGTGCCAGCAAGGACCTGGGACAGCTATACGCCGCGACCCAGTACTTC.

This rearrangement joins TRBV5-4 to TRBJ2-7; 11 nucleotides line up with TRBD1. This CDR3 has 14 residues. The V gene's germline CDR1 is SGHNT and CDR2 YYREEE (reference sequence). The V segment lost 6 bases and the J segment 3 bases; nucleotides outside the gene matches: 5. CDR3 sequence reads: CASTPGQGVYEQYF. DNA for the CDR3: TGTGCCAGCACCCCGGGACAGGGGGTCTACGAGCAGTACTTC.

V gene TRBV9 combines with J gene TRBJ2-5; D unclear. CDR1 is SGDLS, CDR2 YYNGEE, per germline. V was pared by 0 bases and J by 5 bases, with 14 bases between. This CDR3 comprises 15 residues. CDR3 sequence (DNA): TGTGCCAGCAGCGTAGGTGGTCGGCTAGACGAGACCCAGTACTTC. Amino acid sequence: CASSVGGRLDETQYF.

The CDR3 is CASSRTAQPQHF. The DNA of the CDR3 is TGTGCCAGCAGTCGTACAGCTCAGCCCCAGCATTTT. The rearrangement uses TRBV28 and TRBJ1-5, with unresolved D. V shed 5 bases and J shed 6 bases, with 8 bases lying between them. Germline CDR1 is MDHEN and CDR2 is SYDVKM. The CDR3 totals 12 residues.

This rearrangement joins TRBV6-5 to TRBJ1-1, with a weak D call TRBD1 (5 bases). CDR3 length equals 13 residues. The germline V gene has CDR1 MNHEY and CDR2 SVGAGI. V dropped 2 bases and J dropped 4 bases, with 8 bases sitting between them. In DNA form, the CDR3 reads TGTGCCAGCAGTTACGACGGGGGCACTGAAGCTTTCTTT. This sequence encodes CASSYDGGTEAFF.

The rearrangement uses TRBV6-5 and TRBJ1-5; D remains unclear. CDR1 and CDR2 (germline): MNHEY, SVGAGI. This CDR3 contains 12 residues. The V end lost 5 bases, the J end lost 6 bases, and 8 bases lay between the germline ends. The CDR3 DNA reads TGTGCCAGCAGTCGCCCGGGTCAGCCCCAGCATTTT. Its translation: CASSRPGQPQHF.

The chain links TRBV29-1 to TRBJ1-1; D may be TRBD1 (6 bases). CDR1 SQVTM and CDR2 ANQGSEA come from the germline V gene. This CDR3 comprises 11 residues. V was cut by 4 bases and J by 8 bases, with 11 bases left in between. CDR3 protein: CSVARGGEAFF. In DNA form, the CDR3 reads TGCAGCGTTGCCAGGGGAGGGGAAGCTTTCTTT.

The gene calls are TRBV19 and TRBJ2-5; 11 nucleotides agree with TRBD1. The length of the CDR3 is 17 residues. The trim removed 4 bases at V and 2 bases at J, leaving 9 bases unmatched. Germline V lookup: CDR1 LNHDA, CDR2 SQIVND (reference sequence). The CDR3 DNA sequence: TGTGCCAGTAGTAGCGGGACAGGGGGACCTCCTCAAGAGACCCAGTACTTC. Translating gives CASSSGTGGPPQETQYF.